The entry below describes one T cell receptor beta chain. The antigen is undetermined. Via MiXCR, TCRdb re-called the reads, giving one row per CDR3 protein. The profile shows roughly 63,000 distinct CDR3 sequences, 21% of them singletons. The data were obtained in a study of lung T cells in sarcoidosis with Löfgren's syndrome. Study-level points and caveats: Multiple Löfgren's syndrome patients reportedly shared TRAV12-1 and TRBV2 CDR3 motifs, suggesting public CD4+ TCRs. Paired TRAV12-1/TRBV2 TCRs showed CDR3 homology and preferential pairing.

Trimming took 3 bases from V and 1 from J, leaving 12 bases between them. CDR1 and CDR2 (germline): LGHDT, YNNKEL (reference sequence). The CDR3 runs to 15 residues. The clonotype was recovered from a human donor with sarcoidosis (Löfgren's syndrome or another form), or a control subject (not recorded which). Sequencing was performed on CD4+ T cells from PBMCs. This chain joins TRBV3-1 and TRBJ1-1; D not resolved. The CDR3 DNA is TGTGCCAGCAGCCAGCGGCGGTCGGAGAACACTGAAGCTTTCTTT. This gives the protein CASSQRRSENTEAFF.